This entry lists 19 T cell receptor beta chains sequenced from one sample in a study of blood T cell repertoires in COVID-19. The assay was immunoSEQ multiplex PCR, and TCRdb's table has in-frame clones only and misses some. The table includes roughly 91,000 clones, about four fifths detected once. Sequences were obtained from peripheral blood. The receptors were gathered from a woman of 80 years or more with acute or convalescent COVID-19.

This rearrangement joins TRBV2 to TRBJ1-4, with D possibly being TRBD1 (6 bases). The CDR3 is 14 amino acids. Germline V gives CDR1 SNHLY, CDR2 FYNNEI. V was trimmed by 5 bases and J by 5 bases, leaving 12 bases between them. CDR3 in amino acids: CASSPDSSNEKLFF. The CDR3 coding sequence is TGTGCCAGCAGTCCGGACAGCTCCAATGAAAAACTGTTTTTT.

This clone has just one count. The CDR3 DNA follows: TGTGCCAGTAGTCCGGGCGGGGGCGCGGGTGAAAAACTGTTTTTT. Translated, it gives CASSPGGGAGEKLFF. This chain joins TRBV19 and TRBJ1-4; weak D call: TRBD1 (6 bases). The V end lost 5 bases, the J end lost 7 bases, and 17 bases lay between the germline ends. The germline CDR1 and CDR2 sequences are LNHDA and SQIVND (reference sequence). There are 15 residues in the CDR3.

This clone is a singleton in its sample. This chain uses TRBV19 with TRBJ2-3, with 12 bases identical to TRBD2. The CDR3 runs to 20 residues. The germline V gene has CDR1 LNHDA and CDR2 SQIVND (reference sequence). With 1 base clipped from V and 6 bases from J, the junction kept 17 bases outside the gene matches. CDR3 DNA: TGTGCCAGTAGTATAGTAGGACGGTCGACTAGCGGGGGTAGGTCTGATACGCAGTATTTT. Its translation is CASSIVGRSTSGGRSDTQYF.

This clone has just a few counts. In nucleotides, the CDR3 is TGTGCCAGCAGCTTAAATAGGGCAACAGGGCGCAATCAGCCCCAGCATTTT. It specifies CASSLNRATGRNQPQHF. The gene calls are TRBV7-8 and TRBJ1-5, with a tentative D call TRBD1 (6 bases). The CDR3 has 17 amino acids. Germline V gives CDR1 SGHVS, CDR2 FQNEAQ. Trimming removed 2 bases from V and 2 bases from J, with 16 bases in between.

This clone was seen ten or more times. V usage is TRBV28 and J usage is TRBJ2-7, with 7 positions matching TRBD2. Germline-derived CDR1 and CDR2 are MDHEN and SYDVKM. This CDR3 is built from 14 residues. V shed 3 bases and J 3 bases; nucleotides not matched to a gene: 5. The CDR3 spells CASSFVGGSYEQYF. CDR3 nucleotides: TGTGCCAGCAGTTTTGTTGGCGGGAGCTACGAGCAGTACTTC.

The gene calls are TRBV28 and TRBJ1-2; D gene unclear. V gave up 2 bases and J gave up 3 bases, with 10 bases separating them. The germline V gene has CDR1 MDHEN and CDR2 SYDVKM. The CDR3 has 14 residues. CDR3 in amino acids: CASSLIAGDYGYTF. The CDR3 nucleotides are TGTGCCAGCAGTTTAATAGCCGGGGACTATGGCTACACCTTC.

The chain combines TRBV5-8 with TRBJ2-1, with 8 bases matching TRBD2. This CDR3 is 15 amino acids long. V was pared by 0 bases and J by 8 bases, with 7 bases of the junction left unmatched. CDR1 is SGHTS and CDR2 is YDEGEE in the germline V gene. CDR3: CASSLGAGGTYEQFF. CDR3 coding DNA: TGTGCCAGCAGCTTGGGGGCGGGGGGAACGTATGAGCAGTTCTTC.

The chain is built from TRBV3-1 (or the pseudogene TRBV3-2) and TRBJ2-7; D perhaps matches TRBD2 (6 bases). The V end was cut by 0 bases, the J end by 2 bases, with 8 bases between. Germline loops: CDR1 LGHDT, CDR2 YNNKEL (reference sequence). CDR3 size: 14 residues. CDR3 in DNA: TGTGCCAGCAGCCAAGATTGGAGGGCCTACGAGCAGTACTTC. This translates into CASSQDWRAYEQYF.

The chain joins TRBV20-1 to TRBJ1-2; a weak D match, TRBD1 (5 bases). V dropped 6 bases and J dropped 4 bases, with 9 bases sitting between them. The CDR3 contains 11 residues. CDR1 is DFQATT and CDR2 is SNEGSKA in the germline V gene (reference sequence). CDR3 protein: CSAGGIYGYTF. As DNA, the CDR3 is TGCAGTGCCGGGGGAATCTATGGCTACACCTTC.

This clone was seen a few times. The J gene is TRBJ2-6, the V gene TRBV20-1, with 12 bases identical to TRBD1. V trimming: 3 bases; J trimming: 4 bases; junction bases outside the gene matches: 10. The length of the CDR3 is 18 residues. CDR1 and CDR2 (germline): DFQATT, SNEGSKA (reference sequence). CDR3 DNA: TGCAGTGCTAGTAAAACCGGGACAGGGGGCGGAGGGGCCAACGTCCTGACTTTC. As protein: CSASKTGTGGGGANVLTF.

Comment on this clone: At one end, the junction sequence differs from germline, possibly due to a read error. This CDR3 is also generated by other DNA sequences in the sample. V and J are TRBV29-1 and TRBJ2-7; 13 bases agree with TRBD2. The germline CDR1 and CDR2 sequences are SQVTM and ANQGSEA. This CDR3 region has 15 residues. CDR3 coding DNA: TGCAGCACAGGGACTAGCGGGACTGTATCCTACGAGCAATACTTC. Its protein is CSTGTSGTVSYEQYF.

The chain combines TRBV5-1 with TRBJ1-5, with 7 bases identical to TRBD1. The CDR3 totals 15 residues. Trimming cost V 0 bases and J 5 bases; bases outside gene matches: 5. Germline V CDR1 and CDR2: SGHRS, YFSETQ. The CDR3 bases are TGCGCCAGCAGCTTGGGCCCCGACAGGGATCAGCCCCAGCATTTT. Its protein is CASSLGPDRDQPQHF.

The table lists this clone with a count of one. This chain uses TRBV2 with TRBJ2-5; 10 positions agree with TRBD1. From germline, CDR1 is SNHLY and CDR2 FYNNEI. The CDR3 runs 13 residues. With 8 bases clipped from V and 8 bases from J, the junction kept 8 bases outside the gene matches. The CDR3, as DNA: TGTGCCAGCCTGGGGGACAGGGGTAATACCCAGTACTTC. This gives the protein CASLGDRGNTQYF.

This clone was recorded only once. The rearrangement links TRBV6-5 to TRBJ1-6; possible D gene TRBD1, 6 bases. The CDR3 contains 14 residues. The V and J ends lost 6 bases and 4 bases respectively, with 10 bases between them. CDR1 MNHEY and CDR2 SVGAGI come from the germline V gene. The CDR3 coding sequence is TGTGCCAGCAGGGAGACAGGTTATAATTCACCCCTCCACTTT. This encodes CASRETGYNSPLHF.

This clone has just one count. The CDR3 is CASRGEGRVGEKLFF. The CDR3 bases are TGCGCCAGCAGAGGAGAGGGTAGAGTAGGTGAAAAACTGTTTTTT. V is TRBV5-1 and J is TRBJ1-4, with D uncertain. The germline V gene has CDR1 SGHRS and CDR2 YFSETQ. The V gene lost 5 bases and the J gene lost 7 bases, with 18 bases spanning the gap. This CDR3 region has 15 residues. Combining the CDR3 with reference TRBV5-1 and TRBJ1-4 gives the whole variable domain KAGVTQTPRYLIKTRGQQVTLSCSPISGHRSVSWYQQTPGQGLQFLFEYFSETQRNKGNFPGRFSGRQFSNSRSEMNVSTLELGDSALYLCASRGEGRVGEKLFFGSGTQLSVL.

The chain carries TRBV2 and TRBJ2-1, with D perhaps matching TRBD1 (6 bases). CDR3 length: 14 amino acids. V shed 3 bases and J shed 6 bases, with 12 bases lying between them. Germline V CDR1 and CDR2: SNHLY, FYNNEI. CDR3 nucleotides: TGTGCCAGCAGTGACCCGAGACAGGCCAATGAGCAGTTCTTC. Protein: CASSDPRQANEQFF.

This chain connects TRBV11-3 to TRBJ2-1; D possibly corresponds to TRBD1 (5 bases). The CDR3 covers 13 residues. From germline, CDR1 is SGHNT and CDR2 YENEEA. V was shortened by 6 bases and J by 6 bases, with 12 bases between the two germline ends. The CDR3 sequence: CASSYPGINEQFF. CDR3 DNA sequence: TGTGCCAGCAGTTATCCAGGGATCAATGAGCAGTTCTTC.

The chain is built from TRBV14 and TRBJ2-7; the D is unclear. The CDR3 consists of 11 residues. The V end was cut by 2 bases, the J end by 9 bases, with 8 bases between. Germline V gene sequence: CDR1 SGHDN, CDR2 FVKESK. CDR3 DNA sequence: TGTGCCAGCAGCCAATCACGGTCGCAGTACTTC. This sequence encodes CASSQSRSQYF.

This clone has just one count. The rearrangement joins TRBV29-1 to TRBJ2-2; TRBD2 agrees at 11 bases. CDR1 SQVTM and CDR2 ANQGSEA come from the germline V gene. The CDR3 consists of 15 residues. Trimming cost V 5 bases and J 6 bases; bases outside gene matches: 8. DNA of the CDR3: TGCAGCGTTAGAACTAGCGGGAGAGGCGCCGGGGAGCTGTTTTTT. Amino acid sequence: CSVRTSGRGAGELFF.